These T cell receptor beta chains were read from a single sample in a study of type 1 regulatory T cells. From the reads, TCRdb called clonotypes with MiXCR, one entry per CDR3 protein. The data hold 60,000 to 75,000 distinct CDR3 sequences, with under 25% observed a single time. What these receptors recognize is not known. Sequencing was carried out using cultured type 1 regulatory T (Tr1) cells, either the whole culture or a sorted fraction (not recorded which). These receptors all come from a human donor in good health. CDR3s include the opening cysteine and the closing phenylalanine or tryptophan. Fields, in order: D gene, V gene, clone size, J gene, CDR3 DNA, CDR3 protein. The D gene is left open where the match is weak. Size is omitted from some rows. Given values are once, few, many or a class for expanded clones.

-	TRBV2	-	TRBJ1-5	TGTGCCGGAAAAAGGGACGGCTCAGGGCAGCCCCAGCATTTT	CAGKRDGSGQPQHF
-	TRBV18	many	TRBJ1-2	TGTGCCAGCTCACCGGAAGGGCGAGGCTACACCTTC	CASSPEGRGYTF
-	TRBV5-1	-	TRBJ1-5	TGCGCCAGCAGCCCGACCGTCGGTAGCAATCAGCCCCAGCATTTT	CASSPTVGSNQPQHF
TRBD1	TRBV20-1	-	TRBJ2-1	TGCAGTGCGTCGGGACAGATCACCTCCTACAATGAGCAGTTCTTC	CSASGQITSYNEQFF
TRBD1	TRBV28	-	TRBJ2-7	TGTGCCCGCGATCTTTGGACAGGGCCTCAACCTTGCTCCTACGAGCAGTACTTC	CARDLWTGPQPCSYEQYF
TRBD1	TRBV28	-	TRBJ2-2	TGTGCCAGCAGAGGACAGGGTCGGACCGGGGAGCTGTTTTTT	CASRGQGRTGELFF
TRBD2	TRBV6-5	-	TRBJ2-2	TGTGCCAGCAGTAACCGACTAGCGGGAGGATCCGGGGAGCTGTTTTTT	CASSNRLAGGSGELFF
-	TRBV16	few	TRBJ2-1	TGTGCCAGCAGCCAGTCGGCAGGGCACTACAATGAGCAGTTCTTC	CASSQSAGHYNEQFF
TRBD1	TRBV27	few	TRBJ1-2	TGTGCCAGCAGTTTATTAGGACAGGGGTATGGCTACACCTTC	CASSLLGQGYGYTF
TRBD1	TRBV5-6	-	TRBJ2-2	TGTGCCAGCAGCTTGCCCGGGACAGGAAACACCGGGGAGCTGTTTTTT	CASSLPGTGNTGELFF
-	TRBV6-6	few	TRBJ2-5	TGTGCCAGCAGTCTCCCGGAGACCCAGTACTTC	CASSLPETQYF
TRBD2	TRBV20-1	few	TRBJ2-4	TGCAGTGCTCTCTATCGCGGGACCGGGTACGCTAGCGGGACATACATTCAGTACTTC	CSALYRGTGYASGTYIQYF
-	TRBV12-3/TRBV12-4	-	TRBJ2-3	TGTGCCAGCAGCATGACAGTTCGGGCAGATACGCAGTATTTT	CASSMTVRADTQYF
-	TRBV7-3	few	TRBJ2-3	TGTGCCAGCAGCTTTCGACCCGCGGGGGATACGCAGTATTTT	CASSFRPAGDTQYF
-	TRBV5-1	few	TRBJ2-5	TGCGCCAGCAGCTTGATTACGGGAAGCCAAGAGACCCAGTACTTC	CASSLITGSQETQYF
-	TRBV10-3	-	TRBJ1-1	TGTGCCATACAAACCCAGGGGAACACTGAAGCTTTCTTT	CAIQTQGNTEAFF
-	TRBV9	few	TRBJ2-4	TGTGCCAGCAGCGTAATGGACATTCAGTACTTC	CASSVMDIQYF
TRBD2	TRBV2	few	TRBJ2-7	TGTGCCAGCGGCGCAGGACTAGCGGGAGGGTTGCCCCTCAGCTCCTACGAGCAGTACTTC	CASGAGLAGGLPLSSYEQYF
TRBD1	TRBV5-1	-	TRBJ2-7	TGCGCCAGCAGCGGGACAGGGGTTGGGGCCTACGAGCAGTACTTC	CASSGTGVGAYEQYF
-	TRBV5-1	-	TRBJ2-1	TGCGCCAGCAGCTCCGCAGGGAGCTCCTACAATGAGCAGTTCTTC	CASSSAGSSYNEQFF
-	TRBV5-1	-	TRBJ2-1	TGCGCCAGCAGGGGGGGTCAGGGGAATGAGCAGTTCTTC	CASRGGQGNEQFF
-	TRBV29-1	-	TRBJ2-6	TGCAGCGTTCCCAACTTTGGCTCTGGGGCCAACGTCCTGACTTTC	CSVPNFGSGANVLTF